This T cell receptor beta chain appears in the sequencing data of a study of cytomegalovirus exposure and HLA in healthy donors. Study information: The 120 validation repertoires and the roughly 700 first-cohort repertoires shared a platform, a later analysis reported.

This clone was seen a few times. What it binds is unknown. Overall study findings and caveats: Specific recognition of CMV antigens was confirmed in vitro for a few chains (all CMV-associated). TCR sequences were mostly rare, though some public TCRs occurred in many donors. Cytomegalovirus-associated status was assigned to 150 or so TCR beta chains.

CDR1 is SGHAT, CDR2 FQDESV, per germline (reference sequence). The V end lost 7 bases, the J end lost 5 bases, and 5 bases lay between the germline ends. The CDR3 extends over 10 amino acids. Method: immunoSEQ multiplex PCR; TCRdb's copy keeps in-frame clones and lacks some. In the table there are over 50,000 clones, around 96% of which are singletons. Material for sequencing was PBMCs. V and J are TRBV11-1 and TRBJ1-2; D ambiguous. This receptor was obtained from a woman younger than 35 in good health and CMV-seronegative. The CDR3 reads CASNLYGYTF. CDR3 nucleotides: TGTGCCAGCAACCTATATGGCTACACCTTC.